The 14 T cell receptor beta chains listed next were all sequenced from one sample in a study of blood T cell repertoires in COVID-19. Only in-frame clones appear in the TCRdb table, and some are missing; sequencing was by immunoSEQ multiplex PCR. The sample lists 150,000 to 200,000 clones, approximately 87% occurring once. Sequenced: peripheral blood. These receptors were collected from a man aged 18 to 35 with active or convalescent COVID-19.

The rearrangement links TRBV28 to TRBJ1-2, with D possibly TRBD1 on 6 matching bases. The germline V and J ends were trimmed by 5 bases and 5 bases, with 9 bases remaining between them. This CDR3 has 12 amino acids. Germline CDR1 MDHEN, CDR2 SYDVKM. The CDR3 is CASSGQGYGYTF. CDR3 sequence (DNA): TGTGCCAGCAGTGGTCAGGGGTATGGCTACACCTTC.

The chain joins TRBV14 to TRBJ1-3; no clear D gene. Germline CDR1 is SGHDN and CDR2 is FVKESK. The CDR3 is 15 residues long. Deletions cut 2 bases from V and 0 bases from J, with 8 bases between. The CDR3 is CASSQYRVSGNTIYF. The CDR3 DNA reads TGTGCCAGCAGCCAATACCGGGTCTCTGGAAACACCATATATTTT.

This chain links TRBV2 with TRBJ2-3, with 11 bases that match TRBD1. V shed 4 bases and J 3 bases; nucleotides not matched to a gene: 12. CDR1 SNHLY and CDR2 FYNNEI come from the germline V gene. This CDR3 is built from 18 residues. CDR3 residues: CASSVDQDRGLSTDTQYF. CDR3 bases: TGTGCCAGCAGTGTAGATCAGGACAGGGGGCTAAGTACAGATACGCAGTATTTT.

The genes are TRBV24-1 and TRBJ2-6; 9 bases map to TRBD1. The CDR3 has 16 amino acids. From germline, CDR1 is KGHDR and CDR2 SFDVKD. V lost 9 bases to trimming and J lost 0 bases; unmatched junction nucleotides: 5. The CDR3 bases are TGTGCCACCGAGGGACAGGGAACCTCTGGGGCCAACGTCCTGACTTTC. The encoded protein is CATEGQGTSGANVLTF.

A few counts support this clone. The CDR3 spells CASSPLGGRGSYNEQFF. The CDR3 DNA reads TGTGCCAGCAGTCCCCTCGGAGGCCGAGGGTCCTACAATGAGCAGTTCTTC. The rearrangement uses TRBV7-9 and TRBJ2-1; D may be TRBD2 (5 bases). Germline V lookup: CDR1 SEHNR, CDR2 FQNEAQ (reference sequence). This CDR3 contains 17 residues. V lost 6 bases, J lost 1 base, and 19 bases lay in between.

The rearrangement joins TRBV5-4 to TRBJ2-2, with 11 bases lining up with TRBD1. The germline gives CDR1 SGHNT, CDR2 YYREEE (reference sequence). CDR3 length: 15 amino acids. The ends lost 5 bases at V and 5 bases at J; junction bases unmatched: 5. In DNA form, the CDR3 reads TGTGCCAGCAGACCGGACAGGGGGCCGACCGGGGAGCTGTTTTTT. Its protein is CASRPDRGPTGELFF.

This clone was seen only once. J is TRBJ1-4 and V is TRBV9; a possible D gene is TRBD1 (6 bases). Trimming pared 2 bases from V and 2 bases from J, leaving 7 bases between. This CDR3 has 14 residues. Germline CDR1 SGDLS, CDR2 YYNGEE. CDR3 coding DNA: TGTGCCAGCAGCGTCGGACAGACTAATGAAAAACTGTTTTTT. This sequence encodes CASSVGQTNEKLFF. The whole variable domain, filled in from reference TRBV9 and TRBJ1-4, reads DSGVTQTPKHLITATGQRVTLRCSPRSGDLSVYWYQQSLDQGLQFLIQYYNGEERAKGNILERFSAQQFPDLHSELNLSSLELGDSALYFCASSVGQTNEKLFFGSGTQLSVL.

The J gene is TRBJ1-1, the V gene TRBV29-1; no firm D call. This CDR3 has 11 amino acids. The V end lost 6 bases, the J end lost 1 base, and 6 bases lay between the germline ends. CDR1 and CDR2 from the germline V gene are SQVTM and ANQGSEA. CDR3 protein: CSVMANTEAFF. The DNA of the CDR3 is TGCAGCGTGATGGCGAACACTGAAGCTTTCTTT.

This sequence joins TRBV21-1 and TRBJ2-4; the table's D call TRBD2 went unverified against the DNA. TRBV21-1 counts as a pseudogene. The CDR3 spans 21 residues. The CDR3 region has the DNA TGTGCCAGCATCGGAGGGCGCCCTTTCCCCCTAAAATCTCTAGCCAAAAACATTCAGTACTTC. Translated, it gives CASIGGRPFPLKSLAKNIQYF.

This clone was recorded a few times. This chain links TRBV9 with TRBJ1-1; no reliable D call. V lost 6 bases, J lost 3 bases, and 15 bases lay in between. From germline, CDR1 is SGDLS and CDR2 YYNGEE. This CDR3 is built from 14 residues. CDR3 DNA sequence: TGTGCCAGCATTGGCGGTGCCCCCCACACTGAAGCTTTCTTT. It yields the protein CASIGGAPHTEAFF.

This rearrangement joins TRBV28 to TRBJ1-5; D remains unclear. Deletions cut 6 bases from V and 5 bases from J, with 14 bases between. The CDR3 spans 14 residues. The germline V gene has CDR1 MDHEN and CDR2 SYDVKM. CDR3 sequence reads: CASRPRPAYQPQHF. In DNA form, the CDR3 reads TGTGCCAGCAGACCCCGACCAGCGTATCAGCCCCAGCATTTT.

The rearrangement uses TRBV2 and TRBJ2-2, with D possibly TRBD1 on 5 matching bases. Trimming removed 6 bases at V and 0 bases at J, with 11 bases between. Germline lookup yields CDR1 SNHLY and CDR2 FYNNEI. The length of the CDR3 is 15 residues. The CDR3 bases are TGTGCCAGCAGGGGGCAGGGTGCGAACACCGGGGAGCTGTTTTTT. This codes for CASRGQGANTGELFF.

The chain carries TRBV5-1 and TRBJ2-5; the D gene is possibly TRBD1 (6 bases). Between the trimmed V and J ends, which lost 0 bases and 4 bases, there was a span of 16 bases. This CDR3 contains 16 residues. Germline CDR1 reads SGHRS; CDR2 reads YFSETQ. CDR3 DNA: TGCGCCAGCAGCTTGGCCCTCCTGACAGGACGAGAGACCCAGTACTTC. Residues: CASSLALLTGRETQYF.

There are a few counts of this clone. CDR3 nucleotides: TGCGCCAGCAGCTTGGCCCCGGTGGGGTTGGGGCACAATGAGCAGTTCTTC. As protein: CASSLAPVGLGHNEQFF. This sequence joins TRBV5-1 and TRBJ2-1; the D gene is possibly TRBD1 (5 bases). Looked up from germline, CDR1 is SGHRS and CDR2 is YFSETQ. Trimming cost V 0 bases and J 5 bases, with 18 bases left between them. CDR3 size: 17 residues. The entire variable domain, with the rest obtained from reference TRBV5-1 and TRBJ2-1, is as follows: KAGVTQTPRYLIKTRGQQVTLSCSPISGHRSVSWYQQTPGQGLQFLFEYFSETQRNKGNFPGRFSGRQFSNSRSEMNVSTLELGDSALYLCASSLAPVGLGHNEQFFGPGTRLTVL.